This T cell receptor (beta chain) was sequenced in a study of T cell repertoires in cytomegalovirus infection. Findings and caveats of the study: In two of eight donors, the top clonotype was HLA-C-restricted CMV-specific.

The CDR3 is 14 amino acids. The ends lost 0 bases at V and 5 bases at J; junction bases unmatched: 4. Germline CDR1 reads SGHRS; CDR2 reads YFSETQ. Comments on this clonotype: The target antigen is unknown.

TCRdb analysed the reads with MiXCR anew, one entry per CDR3 protein. This table holds roughly 180,000 distinct CDR3 sequences, 28% found once. The sample taken for sequencing was PBMCs. This receptor was obtained from a human donor in good health (CMV status not recorded). Some clones in this sample may be carry-over from other donors' samples. V gene TRBV5-1 combines with J gene TRBJ1-1, with 7 bases aligning to TRBD1. The CDR3 reads CASSLVKGATEAFF. DNA of the CDR3: TGCGCCAGCAGCTTGGTAAAGGGGGCGACTGAAGCTTTCTTT.